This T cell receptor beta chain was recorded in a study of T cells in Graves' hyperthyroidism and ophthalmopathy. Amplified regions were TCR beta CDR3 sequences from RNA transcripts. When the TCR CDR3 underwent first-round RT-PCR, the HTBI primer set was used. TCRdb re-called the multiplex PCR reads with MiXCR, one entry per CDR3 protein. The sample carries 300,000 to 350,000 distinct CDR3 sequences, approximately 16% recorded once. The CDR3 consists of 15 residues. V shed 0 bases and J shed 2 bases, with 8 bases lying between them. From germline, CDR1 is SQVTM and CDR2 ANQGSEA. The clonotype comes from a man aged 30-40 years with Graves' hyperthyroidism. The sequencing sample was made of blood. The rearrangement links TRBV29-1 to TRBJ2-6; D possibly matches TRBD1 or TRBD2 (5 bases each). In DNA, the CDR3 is TGCAGCGTTGAAGACAGGGACCCTGGGGCCAACGTCCTGACTTTC. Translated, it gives CSVEDRDPGANVLTF.